Listed below are T cell receptor beta chains from one sample, sequenced in a study of radiotherapy plus CTLA-4 blockade in lung cancer. Profiling relied on immunoSEQ multiplex PCR, and the TCRdb table lists in-frame clones only, not all of them. The sample yields fewer than 65,000 clones, around 80% seen once. The starting material was peripheral blood, obtained from a patient treated with radiotherapy plus ipilimumab. Source of these receptors: a human donor with non-small cell lung cancer whose response to radiotherapy plus ipilimumab could not be evaluated. The CDR3 runs from the conserved cysteine through the conserved F or W.

>TRBV19
CASSIGVLGYQPQHF
>TRBV10-3
CAISQQNTQYF
>TRBV5-6
CASSFDRVGNYGYTF
>TRBV19
CASSISGTGGFNYGYTF
>TRBV11-3
CASSRTGTGGDYEQYF
>TRBV25-1
CASNPTGSTYEQYF
>TRBV5-8
CASSRPGHTATYSNQPQHF
>TRBV19
CASSMDRVNTEAFF
>TRBV27
CASSLSIIRRNTEAFF
>TRBV28
CASSFRANTEAFF
>TRBV10-1
CASSGNLPGITDTQYF
>TRBV19
CASSTLAASYNEQFF
>TRBV9
CASSVGGGARTDTQYF
>TRBV7-8
CASSLSGGRNEQFF
>TRBV29-1
CSVEVGRVSYGYTF
>TRBV5-1
CASSSTGSSGSPLHF
>TRBV5-4
CASSFYDRGGYTF
>TRBV6-5
CASSYSRVQETQYF
>TRBV19
CASSPGLAATDTQYF
>TRBV5-4
CASSLGPGGGKSDTQYF
>TRBV5-1
CASSPLQGRRANYGYTF
>TRBV19
CASKGGGSYGYTF
>TRBV7-2
CASSLTSGDTYEQYF
>TRBV20-1
CSASGQYTQYF
>TRBV7-2
CASSGGGPTDTQYF
>TRBV19
CATSDRSGNTIYF
>TRBV19
CASRKREANYGYTF
>TRBV5-1
CASSPRTSGRDEQFF
>TRBV6-5
CASRRTGWDEQFF
>TRBV7-2
CASSPSGWTYEQYF
>TRBV9
CASSVLPQGVNTEAFF
>TRBV7-9
CASSDSGSNEQYF
>TRBV7-9
CASSFSGITDTQYF
>TRBV6-5
CASSRLLTDTQYF
>TRBV5-1
CASSLSGTGNYGYTF
>TRBV6-4
CASSEGMTGISEQYF
>TRBV5-6
CASSLAGGKIDEQYF
>TRBV10-3
CAISPSGELSYEQYF
>TRBV6-1
CASSEQTSGSEETQYF
>TRBV28
CASSFPTGANQPQHF
>TRBV9
CASSPSGLASTYEQYF
>TRBV28
CASLMGGTYNSPLHF
>TRBV28
CASSSGQELNTEAFF
>TRBV5-1
CASSLTGLSGNTIYF
>TRBV2
CASTERGAASQETQYF
>TRBV16
CASSQREKNTEAFF
>TRBV4-3
CASSQERGAGGDTGELFF
>TRBV5-4
CASSFSGLSTDTQYF
>TRBV12-5
CASGASGGDEQFF
>TRBV27
CASLTRANTGELFF
>TRBV19
CASTQGQPSSGANVLTF
>TRBV28
CASSLIVGSDQGPQHF
>TRBV19
CASSFTTGGSQPQHF
>TRBV2
CASSEAVASGELFF
>TRBV28
CASSLIVLAGHYNEQFF
>TRBV21-1
CASQEGSNTGELFF